This paragraph covers one TCR beta chain sequence. This record belongs to a study of cytomegalovirus exposure and HLA in healthy donors. 60 Vbeta and 13 Jbeta primers were used in PCR. Assay: immunoSEQ multiplex PCR; the TCRdb copy retains only in-frame clones and omits some. The data include more than 35,000 clones; the top ten clones carry roughly 1.4%. Germline loops: CDR1 LGHNA, CDR2 YSLEER. V gave up 4 bases and J gave up 4 bases, with 13 bases separating them. The CDR3 spans 14 residues. The rearrangement joins TRBV4-3 to TRBJ1-1; tentative D call: TRBD1 (5 bases). This TCR came from a man aged 25 to 40 in good health and CMV-seronegative. Sequencing used PBMCs. The CDR3 region is CASSPQGSITEAFF. The CDR3 coding sequence is TGCGCCAGCAGCCCCCAGGGTTCGATCACTGAAGCTTTCTTT.